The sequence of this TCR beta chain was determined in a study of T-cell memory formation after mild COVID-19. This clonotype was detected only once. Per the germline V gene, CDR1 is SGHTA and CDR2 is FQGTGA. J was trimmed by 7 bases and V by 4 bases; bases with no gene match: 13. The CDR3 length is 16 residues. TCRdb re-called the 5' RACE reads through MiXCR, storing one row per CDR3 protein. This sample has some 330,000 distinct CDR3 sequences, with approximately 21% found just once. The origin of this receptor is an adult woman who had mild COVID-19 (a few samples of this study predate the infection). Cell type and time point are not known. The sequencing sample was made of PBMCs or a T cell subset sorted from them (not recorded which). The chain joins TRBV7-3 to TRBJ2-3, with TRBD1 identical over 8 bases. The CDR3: CASSSAPGQGWNTQYF. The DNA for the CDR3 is TGTGCCAGCAGCTCGGCCCCTGGACAGGGATGGAATACGCAGTATTTT.